This T cell receptor (beta chain) was sequenced in a study of response to subunit inactivated influenza vaccine. Study conclusions and caveats: Authors suggested few new T cells are recruited by each seasonal influenza vaccination.

Notes on this clonotype: Its antigen is unidentified.

TCRdb reanalysed the RT-PCR reads using MiXCR and keeps one entry per CDR3 protein. There are roughly 570,000 distinct CDR3 sequences in the sample; around 15% occur only once, and around 10% lies in the top ten. V dropped 5 bases and J dropped 4 bases, with 7 bases sitting between them. The germline V gene has CDR1 KGHDR and CDR2 SFDVKD. CDR3 length: 12 amino acids. The gene calls are TRBV24-1 and TRBJ1-2; no clear D gene. This TCR came from a man aged 50-59 years who received an inactivated influenza vaccine. Material: PBMCs from blood, obtained approximately 13 days after vaccination. CDR3 loop: CATSVAGYGYTF. The CDR3 DNA follows: TGTGCCACCAGTGTCGCAGGCTATGGCTACACCTTC.